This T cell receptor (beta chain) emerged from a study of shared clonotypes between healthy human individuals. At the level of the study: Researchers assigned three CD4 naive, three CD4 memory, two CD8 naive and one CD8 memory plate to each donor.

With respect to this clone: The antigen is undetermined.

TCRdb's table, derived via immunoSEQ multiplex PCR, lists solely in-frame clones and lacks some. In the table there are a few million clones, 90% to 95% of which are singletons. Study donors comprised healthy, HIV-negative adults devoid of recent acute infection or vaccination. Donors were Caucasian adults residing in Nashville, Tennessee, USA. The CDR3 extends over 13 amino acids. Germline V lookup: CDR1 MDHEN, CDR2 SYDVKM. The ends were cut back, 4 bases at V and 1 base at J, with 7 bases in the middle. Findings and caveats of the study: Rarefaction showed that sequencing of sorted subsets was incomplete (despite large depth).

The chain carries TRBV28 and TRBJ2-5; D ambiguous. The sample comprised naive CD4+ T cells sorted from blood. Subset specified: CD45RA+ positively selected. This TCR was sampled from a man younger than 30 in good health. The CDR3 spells CASSSGFQETQYF. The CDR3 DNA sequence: TGTGCCAGCAGTTCCGGGTTCCAAGAGACCCAGTACTTC.